Presented here are 15 T cell receptor beta chains from one specimen sequenced in a study of spatial heterogeneity in lung cancer (dated 2019 in TCRdb). The time point tag for this specimen amounts to: sample taken at primary tumor resection. Without any cell sorting, TCR sequencing was performed on whole RNA extracted either from tumor and nontumor lung tissue or from cryopreserved PBMC samples. Library prep was done by 5' RACE. Instrument on record: NextSeq 500. In-frame beta chains were kept once TCRdb had trimmed the public reads at Q25 with fastp and called clones with MiXCR. Records with the same CDR3 protein are collapsed into one entry carrying the most frequent genes and DNA. The sample data list 9,500 to 14,000 distinct CDR3 sequences, and 3% to 5% of these were observed just once. The ten largest make up more than 6.5% of the sample. The sequencing here drew on normal lung tissue next to the tumor, taken at surgery. The receptors were sampled from a male donor with early-stage non-small cell lung cancer.

This clonotype occurred many times. The size of this beta chain means little, since it is a stray read in a library made for alpha chains. The J gene is TRBJ1-2, the V gene TRBV12-3 or TRBV12-4, with no clear D. Deletions cut 1 base from V and 8 bases from J, with 8 bases between. The CDR3 loop spans 12 amino acids. DNA for the CDR3: TGTGCCAGCAGTTTAGAGGGAAGGGGCTACACCTTC. It specifies CASSLEGRGYTF.

This clonotype has ten or more counts. This beta chain slipped into a library made for alpha chains as a stray read, so its size is not meaningful. The rearrangement uses TRBV7-2 and TRBJ2-4; 8 nucleotides agree with TRBD1. After removal of 8 bases from V and 6 bases from J, the junction contained 9 bases not matched to a gene. The length of the CDR3 is 14 residues. Germline CDR1 and CDR2: SGHTA and FQGNSA. In nucleotides, the CDR3 is TGTGCCAGCGGGAATGGACAGGGCGGAAACATTCAGTACTTC. It specifies CASGNGQGGNIQYF.

This clonotype has ten or more counts. This beta chain represents an off-target read in a library built for alpha chains; its size is of limited meaning. V gene TRBV6-2 or TRBV6-3 combines with J gene TRBJ1-6; D gene unclear. Germline V gene sequence: CDR1 MNHEY, CDR2 SVGEGT. The CDR3 covers 12 residues. Trimming took off 6 bases at V and 7 bases at J, with 7 bases between the two ends. The CDR3 DNA is TGTGCCAGCAGGGTCCTCAATTCACCCCTCCACTTT. The encoded protein is CASRVLNSPLHF.

There are many counts of this clonotype. This beta chain is a stray read from a library made for alpha chains; its abundance is not meaningful. The chain couples TRBV7-2 to TRBJ1-1, with D tentatively TRBD1 (6 bases). Germline CDR1 and CDR2: SGHTA and FQGNSA. V lost 5 bases, J lost 3 bases, and 22 bases lay in between. This CDR3 has 17 amino acids. The CDR3 region is CASSQSAGRGVYTEAFF. The CDR3 DNA is TGTGCCAGCAGCCAATCGGCAGGGAGGGGGGTTTACACTGAAGCTTTCTTT.

A remark on this clonotype: Because this beta chain is a stray read in a library intended to capture alpha chains, its abundance should not be given much weight. The chain combines TRBV29-1 with TRBJ2-3; no firm D call. The length of the CDR3 is 15 residues. Trimming removed 1 base at V and 6 bases at J, with 17 bases between. Germline CDR1 SQVTM, CDR2 ANQGSEA. CDR3 in amino acids: CSVEGTYGTFDTQYF. In nucleotides, the CDR3 is TGCAGCGTTGAAGGTACTTACGGAACATTTGATACGCAGTATTTT.

This clonotype has at least ten counts. In a library made to pick up alpha chains, this beta chain is a stray read with a size that means little. The chain links TRBV6-2 or TRBV6-3 to TRBJ2-3, with D possibly TRBD1 on 6 matching bases. V dropped 0 bases and J dropped 5 bases, with 9 bases sitting between them. The CDR3 is 14 amino acids. CDR1 and CDR2 from the germline V gene are MNHEY and SVGEGT. CDR3 nucleotides: TGTGCCAGCAGTTACTCGACAGGAGTAGATACGCAGTATTTT. Amino acids: CASSYSTGVDTQYF.

This clonotype was counted ten times or more. As an off-target read in a library built for alpha chains, this beta chain has a frequency of little significance. This chain joins TRBV10-2 and TRBJ1-4; D uncertain. V was clipped by 10 bases and J by 7 bases, with 10 bases between them. From germline, CDR1 is WSHSY and CDR2 SAAADI. The CDR3 contains 11 residues. In nucleotides, the CDR3 is TGCGCCACCGGCCCCGGTGAAAAACTGTTTTTT. This translates into CATGPGEKLFF.

Many counts were recorded for this clonotype. This beta chain is off target for a library built for alpha chains, so its abundance means little. The chain has TRBV29-1 and TRBJ2-1, with D possibly being TRBD1 or TRBD2 (6 bases each). The CDR3 is 13 residues long. Trimming stripped 6 bases from V and 7 bases from J, with 16 bases between. Germline V gives CDR1 SQVTM, CDR2 ANQGSEA. CDR3 region: CSVGWGAENEQFF. In nucleotides, the CDR3 is TGCAGCGTAGGTTGGGGGGCGGAAAATGAGCAGTTCTTC.

There are many counts of this clonotype. This beta chain appears as a stray read in a library generated for alpha chains; its size is not informative. The gene calls are TRBV20-1 and TRBJ2-1; 7 nucleotides agree with TRBD2. Germline lookup yields CDR1 DFQATT and CDR2 SNEGSKA (reference sequence). The CDR3 is made up of 14 amino acids. The chain's CDR3 is CSAGGSAGPLEQFF. The CDR3 DNA reads TGCAGCGCTGGGGGATCAGCGGGACCCCTCGAGCAGTTCTTC.

This clonotype occurred many times. This beta chain represents an off-target read in a library built for alpha chains; its size is of limited meaning. The chain combines TRBV20-1 with TRBJ2-7; TRBD2 matches 9 bases. The CDR3 is 14 residues long. Germline V gives CDR1 DFQATT, CDR2 SNEGSKA (reference sequence). V gave up 4 bases and J gave up 7 bases; unmatched junction bases: 11. CDR3 amino acids: CSAIPLGLAGEQYF. As DNA, the CDR3 is TGCAGTGCTATCCCACTCGGGCTAGCGGGAGAGCAGTACTTC.

This clonotype showed up many times. This beta chain turned up in a library designed for alpha chains; as an off-target read, its abundance says little. The chain is built from TRBV5-1 and TRBJ1-6; D is possibly TRBD1 (5 bases). Between the trimmed V and J ends, which lost 0 bases and 2 bases, there was a span of 9 bases. Germline-derived CDR1 and CDR2 are SGHRS and YFSETQ. The CDR3 runs to 16 residues. Written as DNA, the CDR3 is TGCGCCAGCAGCTTGGAATCAGGGACCTATAATTCACCCCTCCACTTT. This encodes CASSLESGTYNSPLHF.

This clonotype occurred many times. Within a library made for alpha chains, this beta chain is off target, and its count is uninformative. This chain connects TRBV6-6 to TRBJ1-4, with TRBD1 as a possible D gene (6 bases). The V gene's germline CDR1 is MNHNY and CDR2 SVGAGI (reference sequence). Deletions cut 7 bases from V and 8 bases from J, with 11 bases between. This CDR3 contains 12 residues. The CDR3 is CASTQGSEKLFF. The CDR3 DNA is TGTGCCAGCACACAGGGTAGCGAAAAACTGTTTTTT.

With regard to this clonotype: This could be a read error, since a much larger clone is one nucleotide away. This beta chain represents an off-target read in a library built for alpha chains; its size is of limited meaning. The chain uses TRBV12-3 or TRBV12-4 and TRBJ2-3; 12 nucleotides match TRBD2. J lost 5 bases, V lost 5 bases, and 5 bases had no gene match. The CDR3 totals 15 residues. CDR3 DNA: TGTGCCAGCAGTCGTAGGACTAGCGGGGAAGATACGCAGTATTTT. It codes for CASSRRTSGEDTQYF.

This clonotype qualifies as medium-sized (0.01 to 0.1%). This beta chain is a stray sequence in a library constructed for alpha chains; its clone size is not meaningful. The V and J genes are TRBV29-1 and TRBJ2-1; D remains ambiguous. This CDR3 region has 13 residues. V was cut by 4 bases and J by 7 bases, with 14 bases left in between. Germline V lookup: CDR1 SQVTM, CDR2 ANQGSEA. This CDR3 is CSVVLTVGNEQFF. The CDR3 nucleotides read TGCAGCGTTGTACTGACGGTGGGTAATGAGCAGTTCTTC.

In its sample, this clonotype was seen many times. This beta chain is an off-target read within a library intended for alpha chains, so its frequency means little. This CDR3 reads CASSNRGSEQYF. Here the CDR3 DNA reads TGTGCCAGCAGTAACAGGGGAAGCGAGCAGTACTTC. The V gene is TRBV6-2 or TRBV6-3, the J gene TRBJ2-7, with 7 bases aligning to TRBD1. This CDR3 spans 12 amino acids. After removal of 5 bases from V and 6 bases from J, the junction contained 4 bases not matched to a gene. CDR1 and CDR2 (germline): MNHEY, SVGEGT.